The 24 T cell receptor beta chains listed next were all sequenced from one sample in a study of CD8 T cells in ankylosing spondylitis. TCRdb redid the calling of the 5' RACE reads with MiXCR, one entry per CDR3 protein. Of 250,000 or so distinct CDR3 sequences in the sample, more than 15% were seen once. The sequenced sample was blood, either unsorted or a sorted T cell fraction (not recorded which). Every receptor here comes from a male donor with ankylosing spondylitis or in good health (not recorded which).

This clonotype turned up a few times. The chain combines TRBV29-1 with TRBJ2-2; TRBD2 matches at 9 bases. The J segment lost 5 bases and the V segment lost 4 bases, leaving 2 bases of the junction unmatched. The CDR3 runs 13 residues. CDR1 is SQVTM and CDR2 is ANQGSEA in the germline V gene. The CDR3 DNA reads TGCAGCGTTGTAAGCGGGAGGACCGGGGAGCTGTTTTTT. Its protein is CSVVSGRTGELFF.

The chain recombines TRBV20-1 with TRBJ2-1; tentatively, D is TRBD2 (6 bases). Germline V gene lookup returns CDR1 DFQATT and CDR2 SNEGSKA (reference sequence). The CDR3 length is 15 residues. Trimming took off 6 bases at V and 1 base at J, with 16 bases between the two ends. This CDR3 reads CSASLGSGSYNEQFF. In DNA form, the CDR3 reads TGCAGTGCCTCCCTCGGGAGCGGTTCCTACAATGAGCAGTTCTTC.

The chain joins TRBV7-9 to TRBJ2-5; D unclear. The length of the CDR3 is 13 residues. Looked up from germline, CDR1 is SEHNR and CDR2 is FQNEAQ (reference sequence). The V end lost 1 base, the J end lost 3 bases, and 6 bases lay between the germline ends. DNA of the CDR3: TGTGCCAGCAGCTTAGAAATGGAAGAGACCCAGTACTTC. It translates to CASSLEMEETQYF.

This rearrangement joins TRBV7-6 to TRBJ2-3; D is unresolved. Germline assignment: CDR1 SGHVS and CDR2 FNYEAQ. V dropped 5 bases and J dropped 5 bases, with 11 bases sitting between them. The CDR3 has 13 amino acids. Here the CDR3 DNA reads TGTGCCAGCAGCACCCTTCTAGAAGATACGCAGTATTTT. Residues: CASSTLLEDTQYF.

The chain recombines TRBV5-1 with TRBJ2-1; 9 positions match TRBD2. Losses at the gene ends were 4 bases for V and 4 bases for J; bases not matched to a gene: 6. The CDR3 runs 15 residues. In germline, CDR1 is SGHRS, CDR2 YFSETQ. The CDR3 loop is CASSPTSGPYNEQFF. The CDR3 DNA reads as TGCGCCAGCAGCCCAACTAGCGGGCCGTACAATGAGCAGTTCTTC. The entire variable domain, with the rest obtained from reference TRBV5-1 and TRBJ2-1, is as follows: KAGVTQTPRYLIKTRGQQVTLSCSPISGHRSVSWYQQTPGQGLQFLFEYFSETQRNKGNFPGRFSGRQFSNSRSEMNVSTLELGDSALYLCASSPTSGPYNEQFFGPGTRLTVL.

This clonotype was recorded at least ten times. The chain employs TRBV11-2 and TRBJ2-3, with TRBD2 matching 10 bases. The CDR3 contains 17 residues. V dropped 3 bases and J dropped 6; count of bases not matched to a gene: 12. Looked up from germline, CDR1 is SGHAT and CDR2 is FQNNGV. The chain's CDR3 is CASSLAPSGSLNDTQYF. The CDR3 nucleotides are TGTGCCAGCAGCTTGGCCCCTAGCGGGAGTTTGAATGATACGCAGTATTTT. The variable domain in full, completed from reference TRBV11-2 and TRBJ2-3, reads EAGVAQSPRYKIIEKRQSVAFWCNPISGHATLYWYQQILGQGPKLLIQFQNNGVVDDSQLPKDRFSAERLKGVDSTLKIQPAKLEDSAVYLCASSLAPSGSLNDTQYFGPGTRLTVL.

CDR3 in amino acids: CSVGGTGYNEQFF. CDR3 nucleotide sequence: TGCAGCGTGGGGGGGACAGGGTACAATGAGCAGTTCTTC. The chain combines TRBV29-1 with TRBJ2-1; 9 bases fit TRBD1. Trimming took 6 bases from V and 4 from J; bases not matched to a gene: 4. Germline CDR1 is SQVTM and CDR2 is ANQGSEA. The CDR3 extends over 13 amino acids.

This clonotype was counted at least ten times. CDR3 amino acids: CSVEGLAGQVNEQFF. CDR3 in DNA: TGCAGCGTTGAAGGACTAGCGGGCCAAGTCAATGAGCAGTTCTTC. The chain recombines TRBV29-1 with TRBJ2-1; 10 nucleotides match TRBD2. Germline lookup yields CDR1 SQVTM and CDR2 ANQGSEA. This CDR3 contains 15 residues. With V trimmed by 1 base and J by 6 bases, 6 bases remained unmatched.

CDR3 nucleotides: TGTGCCAGCAGTTTACCCAGGGGCCCGGGCTACACCTTC. It yields the protein CASSLPRGPGYTF. The chain combines TRBV12-3 or TRBV12-4 with TRBJ1-2; TRBD1 is a possible D gene (6 bases). There are 13 residues in the CDR3. With 2 bases removed from V and 8 bases from J, the gap between germline ends came to 12 bases.

This clonotype was seen only a few times. This rearrangement joins TRBV11-2 to TRBJ2-6, with D unclear. V lost 2 bases and J 1 base, leaving 15 bases between the germline ends. This CDR3 has 18 amino acids. The germline V gene has CDR1 SGHAT and CDR2 FQNNGV. CDR3 DNA sequence: TGTGCCAGCAGCTTAAAGGCCTATGCTGGGTCTGGGGCCAACGTCCTGACTTTC. It codes for CASSLKAYAGSGANVLTF. The full variable domain, completed using reference TRBV11-2 and TRBJ2-6, is EAGVAQSPRYKIIEKRQSVAFWCNPISGHATLYWYQQILGQGPKLLIQFQNNGVVDDSQLPKDRFSAERLKGVDSTLKIQPAKLEDSAVYLCASSLKAYAGSGANVLTFGAGSRLTVL.

This clonotype was seen only a few times. This sequence joins TRBV5-1 and TRBJ2-3; TRBD1 agrees at 7 bases. Germline CDR1 is SGHRS and CDR2 is YFSETQ. The CDR3 has 15 residues. Losses at the gene ends were 5 bases for V and 2 bases for J; bases not matched to a gene: 8. The CDR3 bases are TGCGCCAGCAGGACCCGACAGGGTCCCACAGATACGCAGTATTTT. It specifies CASRTRQGPTDTQYF.

This clonotype was seen only a few times. V usage is TRBV6-6 and J usage is TRBJ2-1; D may match TRBD1 or TRBD2 (5 bases each). The length of the CDR3 is 13 residues. V was cut by 2 bases and J by 4 bases, with 6 bases left in between. Germline CDR1 is MNHNY and CDR2 is SVGAGI (reference sequence). The CDR3 DNA follows: TGTGCCAGCAGTTACGAGGGGTACAATGAGCAGTTCTTC. The encoded protein is CASSYEGYNEQFF.

The chain is built from TRBV7-2 and TRBJ2-7, with 10 bases that match TRBD2. This CDR3 contains 16 residues. Per the germline V gene, CDR1 is SGHTA and CDR2 is FQGNSA. The V and J ends lost 6 bases and 3 bases, in that order; junction bases with no gene match: 11. CDR3 in amino acids: CASSSAVGLAFYEQYF. The CDR3 DNA is TGTGCCAGCAGTTCCGCGGTGGGACTAGCGTTCTACGAGCAGTACTTC.

This clonotype has at least ten counts. The rearrangement uses TRBV29-1 and TRBJ2-3, with 9 bases lining up with TRBD2. The V segment lost 4 bases and the J segment 4 bases; nucleotides outside the gene matches: 12. The CDR3 spans 16 residues. Germline V CDR1 and CDR2: SQVTM, ANQGSEA. CDR3 nucleotides: TGCAGCGTTGGAATGAGTCTAGCGGGGTTGGCAGATACGCAGTATTTT. This gives the protein CSVGMSLAGLADTQYF.

This chain connects TRBV20-1 to TRBJ2-3; 16 nucleotides line up with TRBD2. V dropped 2 bases and J dropped 1; count of bases not matched to a gene: 6. CDR3 length: 18 amino acids. CDR1 and CDR2 (germline): DFQATT, SNEGSKA (reference sequence). DNA of the CDR3: TGCAGTGCTAGACCGGGACTAGCGGGAGGGCCGGGCACAGATACGCAGTATTTT. Amino acid sequence: CSARPGLAGGPGTDTQYF.

This sequence joins TRBV29-1 and TRBJ2-3; 7 bases fit TRBD2. Germline loops: CDR1 SQVTM, CDR2 ANQGSEA. The CDR3 sequence is 15 residues long. After removal of 2 bases from V and 4 bases from J, the junction contained 9 bases not matched to a gene. CDR3 sequence reads: CSVELSGAPADTQYF. CDR3 bases: TGCAGCGTTGAACTCAGCGGGGCCCCCGCAGATACGCAGTATTTT.

The chain couples TRBV10-3 to TRBJ2-7; the match to TRBD1 covers 8 bases. Unmatched junction bases numbered 6, after V lost 0 bases and J lost 5 bases. Germline CDR1 is ENHRY and CDR2 is SYGVKD. The CDR3 runs to 15 residues. The CDR3 DNA reads as TGTGCCATCAGTGAGTCTGGACAGGGCGCCGACGAGCAGTACTTC. It codes for CAISESGQGADEQYF.

The rearrangement uses TRBV11-1 and TRBJ2-1; 8 bases agree with TRBD1. V was pared by 0 bases and J by 1 base, with 11 bases of the junction left unmatched. The germline gives CDR1 SGHAT, CDR2 FQDESV (reference sequence). This CDR3 is built from 19 residues. Here the CDR3 DNA reads TGTGCCAGCAGCTTAGCCGAACCGAACCGACAGGGGTCCTACAATGAGCAGTTCTTC. This gives the protein CASSLAEPNRQGSYNEQFF.

The gene calls are TRBV4-3 and TRBJ2-1; 7 bases are a match to TRBD2. V shed 0 bases, J shed 0 bases, and the junction held 5 bases outside the gene matches. CDR3 length: 17 residues. In germline, CDR1 is LGHNA, CDR2 YSLEER. CDR3: CASSQDPSGGSYNEQFF. CDR3 coding DNA: TGCGCCAGCAGCCAAGATCCTAGCGGAGGCTCCTACAATGAGCAGTTCTTC.

The table lists this clonotype with a few counts. The chain couples TRBV27 to TRBJ1-3; 7 bases agree with TRBD1. V shed 4 bases and J 0 bases; nucleotides not matched to a gene: 3. CDR1 and CDR2 from the germline V gene are MNHEY and SMNVEV (reference sequence). CDR3 length equals 15 residues. The CDR3 region is CASSSQGSSGNTIYF. The CDR3 DNA reads as TGTGCCAGCAGTTCACAGGGGAGCTCTGGAAACACCATATATTTT.

This clonotype was seen more than once but under ten times. The rearrangement links TRBV9 to TRBJ2-7; D is undetermined. Germline V gene sequence: CDR1 SGDLS, CDR2 YYNGEE. The V end lost 4 bases, the J end lost 0 bases, and 17 bases lay between the germline ends. The CDR3 has 16 amino acids. The CDR3 sequence: CASSPDGLIPSYEQYF. Here the CDR3 DNA reads TGTGCCAGCAGCCCAGACGGTCTAATCCCCTCCTACGAGCAGTACTTC.

This clonotype was recorded a few times. The J gene is TRBJ1-1, the V gene TRBV7-9, with D possibly TRBD1 on 6 matching bases. CDR1 SEHNR and CDR2 FQNEAQ come from the germline V gene (reference sequence). This CDR3 is built from 14 residues. Trimming took 6 bases from V and 3 from J, leaving 14 bases between them. The CDR3 DNA reads TGTGCCAGCAGGCGGCCAGGGGCTGACACTGAAGCTTTCTTT. Amino acids: CASRRPGADTEAFF.

V gene TRBV4-1 combines with J gene TRBJ2-1; no firm D call. Per germline, CDR1 MGHRA and CDR2 YSYEKL. V gave up 4 bases and J gave up 4 bases, with 14 bases separating them. This CDR3 has 15 amino acids. CDR3 coding DNA: TGCGCCAGCAGCCCAGCGCTTGGCGGTTACAATGAGCAGTTCTTC. As protein: CASSPALGGYNEQFF.

The table lists this clonotype with many counts. The chain combines TRBV12-3 or TRBV12-4 with TRBJ1-1; D perhaps matches TRBD1 (6 bases). There are 14 residues in the CDR3. The ends were cut back, 2 bases at V and 5 bases at J, with 12 bases in the middle. This CDR3 is CASSLFNRATEAFF. In DNA, the CDR3 is TGTGCCAGCAGTTTATTTAACAGGGCTACTGAAGCTTTCTTT.